Described below is a single T cell receptor (beta chain) sequence and its context. This entry comes from a study of T cell responses to AZD1222 COVID-19 vaccine. Profiling relied on immunoSEQ multiplex PCR, and the TCRdb table lists in-frame clones only, not all of them. Of fewer than 85,000 clones listed, approximately 88% were seen once; the top ten hold around 21%. Sequencing used peripheral blood, obtained on day 0 of AZD1222 vaccination. The TCR sequence derives from an adult in good health.

CDR3 nucleotide sequence: TGTGCCAGCAGTTACGAGGGGTCCACTGAAGCTTTCTTT. As protein: CASSYEGSTEAFF. V usage is TRBV6-5 and J usage is TRBJ1-1, with D possibly being TRBD1 (5 bases). The CDR3 is 13 residues long. The V and J ends lost 2 bases and 4 bases respectively, with 8 bases between them. Germline CDR1 and CDR2: MNHEY and SVGAGI.